Listed below are T cell receptor beta chains from one sample, sequenced in a study of blood T cells in healthy people across ages. TCRdb redid the calling of the 5' RACE reads with MiXCR, one entry per CDR3 protein. The repertoire holds 650,000 to 900,000 distinct CDR3 sequences, around 62% seen once, with around a quarter in the top ten. Sequences were obtained from blood. The receptors were gathered from a man aged 25-40 years in good health. CDR3s include the opening cysteine and the closing phenylalanine or tryptophan. The D gene is left open where the match is weak. Some rows mark clone size as missing; the rest say once, few, many or name a class of expanded clone.

clone_size,d_call,v_call,j_call,cdr3_nt,cdr3_aa
.,.,TRBV12-3/TRBV12-4,TRBJ2-1,TGTGCCAGCAGTCCCCTTAGGACAGACAATGAGCAGTTCTTC,CASSPLRTDNEQFF
.,TRBD1,TRBV7-2,TRBJ2-5,TGTGCCAGCAGCGTGCAGGGGGCCCAAGAGACCCAGTACTTC,CASSVQGAQETQYF
few,.,TRBV10-3,TRBJ2-7,TGTGCCATCAGTGATAGACCAGGGGAAAACGAGCAGTACTTC,CAISDRPGENEQYF
.,.,TRBV7-2,TRBJ2-5,TGTGCCAGCAGCTTATTCGGCGGCGAAGAGACCCAGTACTTC,CASSLFGGEETQYF
.,.,TRBV6-1,TRBJ2-1,TGTGCCAGCAGTCTTGTGGGGCTTAATGAGCAGTTCTTC,CASSLVGLNEQFF
many,.,TRBV7-2,TRBJ2-6,TGTGCCAGCAGTCGGAGCTCTGGGGCCAACGTCCTGACTTTC,CASSRSSGANVLTF
.,.,TRBV29-1,TRBJ2-4,TGCAGCGTTGGGTCCAGGGTTAGTGAGGCCAAAAACATTCAGTACTTC,CSVGSRVSEAKNIQYF
.,TRBD1,TRBV7-8,TRBJ1-1,TGTGCCAGCAGATACACAGGGGACACTGAAGCTTTCTTT,CASRYTGDTEAFF
.,TRBD1,TRBV5-1,TRBJ1-2,TGCGCCAGCAGCTCAGGGGGTTCGAAGGGCTACACCTTC,CASSSGGSKGYTF
.,TRBD2,TRBV7-2,TRBJ2-1,TGTGCCAGCAGAAACACTGGAAATATAGCGGGGGGGCAGAGTGAGCAGTTCTTC,CASRNTGNIAGGQSEQFF
.,.,TRBV7-2,TRBJ2-6,TGTGCCAGCAGCTCCACAGGGACTGCTGGGGCCAACGTCCTGACTTTC,CASSSTGTAGANVLTF
many,.,TRBV7-2,TRBJ2-5,TGTGCCAGCAGCTCTTTGGAGACCCAGTACTTC,CASSSLETQYF
.,TRBD1,TRBV12-3/TRBV12-4,TRBJ1-4,TGTGCCAGCAGTTTAGCGACAGGGCGGAGAACTAATGAAAAACTGTTTTTT,CASSLATGRRTNEKLFF
few,.,TRBV10-3,TRBJ1-1,TGTGCCATCAGAGAGGACAGACATGTCACTGAAGCTTTCTTT,CAIREDRHVTEAFF
.,.,TRBV5-1,TRBJ2-5,TGCGCCAGCAGCCAAGGGACGCGCGAGACCCAGTACTTC,CASSQGTRETQYF
.,.,TRBV28,TRBJ2-7,TGTGCCAGCAGTTCTGCGGGGTACGGACGCGAGCAGTACTTC,CASSSAGYGREQYF